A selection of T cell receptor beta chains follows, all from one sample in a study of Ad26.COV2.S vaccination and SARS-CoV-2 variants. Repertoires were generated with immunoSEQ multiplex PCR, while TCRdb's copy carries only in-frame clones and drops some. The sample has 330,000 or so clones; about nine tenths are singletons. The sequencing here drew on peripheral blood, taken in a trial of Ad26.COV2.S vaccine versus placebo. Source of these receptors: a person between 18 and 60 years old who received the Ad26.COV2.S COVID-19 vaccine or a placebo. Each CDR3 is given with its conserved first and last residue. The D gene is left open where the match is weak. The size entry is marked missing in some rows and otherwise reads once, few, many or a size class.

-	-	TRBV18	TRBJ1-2	TGTGCCAGCTCACCACCAATGAAGGGCTCTGGCTACACCTTC	CASSPPMKGSGYTF
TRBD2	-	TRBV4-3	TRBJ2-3	TGCGCCAGCAGCCCACAACTAGCGGGGAACACAGATACGCAGTATTTT	CASSPQLAGNTDTQYF
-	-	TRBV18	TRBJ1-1	TGTGCCAGCTCACCACCGGGCCGTTCCGTGGACACTGAAGCTTTCTTT	CASSPPGRSVDTEAFF
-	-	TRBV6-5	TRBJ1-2	TGTGCCAGCACTCTAGGGGGTGGACCGCCCTATGGCTACACCTTC	CASTLGGGPPYGYTF
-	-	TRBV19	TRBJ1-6	TGTGCCAGTAGTGGGGACAAGGGTTCACCCCTCCACTTT	CASSGDKGSPLHF
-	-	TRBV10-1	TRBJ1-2	TGCGCCAGCAGTGATACGAGTTATGGCTACACCTTC	CASSDTSYGYTF
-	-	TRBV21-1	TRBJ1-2	TGTGCCAGCAGCCCTCGACAGGGGCAACACTATGGCTACACCTTC	CASSPRQGQHYGYTF
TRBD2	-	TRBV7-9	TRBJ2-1	TGTGCCAGCAGCTCTGGACTAGCGGGGTTTACCTACAATGAGCAGTTCTTC	CASSSGLAGFTYNEQFF
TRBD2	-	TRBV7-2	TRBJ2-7	TGTGCCAGCGATCGGGGGGGCCCAAACGAGCAGTACTTC	CASDRGGPNEQYF
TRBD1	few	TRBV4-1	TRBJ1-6	TGCGCCAGCAGCCAAGATATAACAGGGGTATCACCCCTCCACTTT	CASSQDITGVSPLHF
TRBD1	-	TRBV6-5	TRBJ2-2	TGTGCCAGCAGGGGACAGGGGTATGGTGCCGGGGAGCTGTTTTTT	CASRGQGYGAGELFF
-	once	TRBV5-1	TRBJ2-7	TGCGCCAGCAGCACGACCGAGAAGGGGGGATCCTACGAGCAGTACTTC	CASSTTEKGGSYEQYF
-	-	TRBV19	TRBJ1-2	TGTGCCAGTAGTCAGTTGGGGTATTTGGCGACCGCCTATGGCTACACCTTC	CASSQLGYLATAYGYTF
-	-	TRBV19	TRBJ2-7	TGTGCCAGTAGTACAGGGGGGGACGAGCAGTACTTC	CASSTGGDEQYF
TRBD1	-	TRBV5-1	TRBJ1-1	TGCGCCAGCTCAGGGGGCAGCTACACTGAAGCTTTCTTT	CASSGGSYTEAFF
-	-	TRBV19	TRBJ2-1	TGTGCCAGTAGTATACCCTCGGGAAATGAGCAGTTCTTC	CASSIPSGNEQFF
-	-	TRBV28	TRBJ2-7	TGTGCCAGCAGTTTTACGGGGTTCTCCTACGAGCAGTACTTC	CASSFTGFSYEQYF
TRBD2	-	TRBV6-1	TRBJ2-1	TGTGCCAGCAGTGAATCTTTGGGGGGGAACAATGAGCAGTTCTTC	CASSESLGGNNEQFF
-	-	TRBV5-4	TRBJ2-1	TGTGCCAGCAGCCCCCACTCTTCCTACAATGAGCAGTTCTTC	CASSPHSSYNEQFF
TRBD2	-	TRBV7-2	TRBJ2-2	TGTGCCAGCAGCAGATTTAAGAGCGGGGGGACCGGGGAGCTGTTTTTT	CASSRFKSGGTGELFF
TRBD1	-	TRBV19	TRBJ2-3	TGTGCCAGTAGTAACAATTACAGGGGACCCACAGATACGCAGTATTTT	CASSNNYRGPTDTQYF
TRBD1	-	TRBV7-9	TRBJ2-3	TGTGCCAGCAGCTGGGACAGGAGGGATGGCACAGATACGCAGTATTTT	CASSWDRRDGTDTQYF
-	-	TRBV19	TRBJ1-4	TGTGCCAGTAGTATTAGGCGTCCGGGGGCACCAAATGAAAAACTGTTTTTT	CASSIRRPGAPNEKLFF
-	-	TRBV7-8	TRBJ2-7	TGTGCCAGCAGCCAATATGGGGGCTTCTACGAGCAGTACTTC	CASSQYGGFYEQYF
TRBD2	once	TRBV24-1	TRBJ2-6	TGTGCCACCAGTCCTAGCGGGACCTCTGGGGCCAACGTCCTGACTTTC	CATSPSGTSGANVLTF
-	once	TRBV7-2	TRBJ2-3	TGTGCCAGCAGCTTACTCGTAGGGGCAACAGATACGCAGTATTTT	CASSLLVGATDTQYF
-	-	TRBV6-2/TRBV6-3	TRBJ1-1	TGTGCCAGCAGTTACGGGCCGAACACTGAAGCTTTCTTT	CASSYGPNTEAFF
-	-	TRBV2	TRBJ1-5	TGTGCCAGCAGTGAATTGGGAATTAGCAATCAGCCCCAGCATTTT	CASSELGISNQPQHF
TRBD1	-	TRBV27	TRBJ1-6	TGTGCCAGCAGTTTACTTGGACAGGGCTTTAATTCACCCCTCCACTTT	CASSLLGQGFNSPLHF
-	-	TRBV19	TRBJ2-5	TGTGCCAGTAGTAGCGGGGCAAGGGGGGCCCAGTACTTC	CASSSGARGAQYF
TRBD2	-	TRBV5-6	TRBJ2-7	TGTGCCAGCAGCCCTCCTAGCGGTTACGAGCAGTACTTC	CASSPPSGYEQYF
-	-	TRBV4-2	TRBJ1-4	TGTGCCAGCAGCCAAGGCACCGCAGGGGTGGATGAAAAACTGTTTTTT	CASSQGTAGVDEKLFF
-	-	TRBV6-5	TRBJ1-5	TGTGCCAGCAGGCAGAGTTCCCAGGGGAATCAGCCCCAGCATTTT	CASRQSSQGNQPQHF
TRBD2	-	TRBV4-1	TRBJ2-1	TGCGCCAGCAGCCGAACTAGCGGGAGCTCCTACAATGAGCAGTTCTTC	CASSRTSGSSYNEQFF
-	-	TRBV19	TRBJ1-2	TGTGCCAGTAGCCGCCGCGGGTCGGACTATGGCTACACCTTC	CASSRRGSDYGYTF
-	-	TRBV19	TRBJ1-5	TGTGCCAGTAGTAAACAGGACCGCCTAGATCAGCCCCAGCATTTT	CASSKQDRLDQPQHF
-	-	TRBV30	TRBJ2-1	TGTGCCTGGAGTGAGTGGGGGAAAAGGGCGAACAATGAGCAGTTCTTC	CAWSEWGKRANNEQFF
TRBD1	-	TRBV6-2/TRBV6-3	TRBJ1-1	TGTGCCAGCAGTTACTCCCGCGACAGGGCCTATTTTATGAACACTGAAGCTTTCTTT	CASSYSRDRAYFMNTEAFF
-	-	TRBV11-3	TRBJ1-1	TGTGCCAGCAGCTTAACAGCAGGGAACACTGAAGCTTTCTTT	CASSLTAGNTEAFF
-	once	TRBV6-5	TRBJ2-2	TGTGCCAGCAGTTCCCCGGACGGGGCGAACACCGGGGAGCTGTTTTTT	CASSSPDGANTGELFF
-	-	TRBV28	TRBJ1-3	TGTGCCAGCAGTCTCGGAAACACCATATATTTT	CASSLGNTIYF
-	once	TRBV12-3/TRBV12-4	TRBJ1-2	TGTGCCAGCAGCCCGGATAACTATGGCTACACCTTC	CASSPDNYGYTF